The sequence of this TCR beta chain was determined in a study of blood T cell repertoires in COVID-19. Data came from immunoSEQ multiplex PCR; TCRdb stores just in-frame clones and leaves some out. The sample holds over 400,000 clones, 70% to 90% seen once. Trimming cost V 3 bases and J 5 bases; bases outside gene matches: 7. The CDR3 contains 15 residues. CDR1 is SGHRS and CDR2 is YFSETQ in the germline V gene. The source of this sequence is a human donor in a cohort sampled during active COVID-19. Sequenced material: peripheral blood. The chain recombines TRBV5-1 with TRBJ2-5; TRBD2 matches at 10 bases. This CDR3 is CASSSSASGSETQYF. The CDR3 nucleotides are TGCGCCAGCAGCTCGTCGGCTAGCGGGAGTGAGACCCAGTACTTC.